Included here is one T cell receptor (beta chain) sequence, with context. The sample belongs to a study of T cell changes during pregnancy in multiple sclerosis. Here immunoSEQ multiplex PCR was the method, and the copy in TCRdb shows in-frame clones only, minus some. Among about 73,000 clones listed, 85% to 95% were seen once. The junction had 3 bases not matched to a gene; V was cut back by 3 bases and J by 1 base. Germline CDR1 and CDR2: MRHNA and SNTAGT. This CDR3 spans 15 amino acids. This sample comprised peripheral blood, obtained in the third trimester of pregnancy. The sequence was obtained from a female donor in good health, enrolled as a control in a pregnancy study. The chain combines TRBV6-4 with TRBJ2-3, with 8 bases that match TRBD1. CDR3 nucleotides: TGTGCCAGCAGTGAAGCAGGGGGCGGCACAGATACGCAGTATTTT. As protein: CASSEAGGGTDTQYF.